Shown below are 12 T cell receptor beta chains from a single sample sequenced in a study of T cell repertoires in cytomegalovirus infection (dated 2019 in TCRdb). Instrument used: Illumina HiSeq 1500. TCRdb trimmed public reads at Q25 via fastp, called clones via MiXCR and kept in-frame beta chains. Every entry covers one CDR3 protein and lists the most common genes and DNA from its rows. The sample yields fewer than 700,000 distinct CDR3 sequences; 20% to 30% were counted once. Of the sample, 7.5% to 9% is held by the ten largest clones. Sequencing input: CD8+ T cells from PBMCs. The source is a human donor in good health (CMV status not recorded). Some clones in this sample may be carry-over from other donors' samples.

This clonotype was counted many times. The chain carries TRBV7-8 and TRBJ2-3; no definite D call. The ends were cut back, 2 bases at V and 5 bases at J, with 11 bases in the middle. The CDR3 covers 14 residues. Germline CDR1 reads SGHVS; CDR2 reads FQNEAQ. Here the CDR3 reads CASSLFGSGDTQYF. The CDR3, as DNA: TGTGCCAGCAGCTTATTTGGTTCGGGAGATACGCAGTATTTT. The entire variable domain, with the rest obtained from reference TRBV7-8 and TRBJ2-3, is as follows: GAGVSQSPRYKVAKRGQDVALRCDPISGHVSLFWYQQALGQGPEFLTYFQNEAQLDKSGLPSDRFFAERPEGSVSTLKIQRTQQEDSAVYLCASSLFGSGDTQYFGPGTRLTVL.

This clonotype showed up many times. The gene calls are TRBV20-1 and TRBJ1-5, with 7 bases lining up with TRBD1. Per germline, CDR1 DFQATT and CDR2 SNEGSKA (reference sequence). The CDR3 is 15 residues long. The CDR3 DNA reads as TGCAGCGCTGCCCGGGACAGCTATAGCAATCAGCCCCAGCATTTT. Its translation is CSAARDSYSNQPQHF.

V gene TRBV7-8 combines with J gene TRBJ2-2; D is possibly TRBD2 (5 bases). Germline V gives CDR1 SGHVS, CDR2 FQNEAQ. CDR3 length: 13 residues. The CDR3 is CTTWRTNTGELFF. CDR3 DNA: TGTACCACCTGGAGGACTAACACCGGGGAGCTGTTTTTT.

The chain joins TRBV13 to TRBJ2-7, with 7 bases matching TRBD2. The CDR3 contains 14 residues. V lost 4 bases to trimming and J lost 5 bases; unmatched junction nucleotides: 8. In germline, CDR1 is PRHDT, CDR2 FYEKMQ (reference sequence). CDR3: CASSSGRKVNEQYF. DNA of the CDR3: TGTGCCAGCAGCTCCGGGAGGAAGGTCAACGAGCAGTACTTC.

CDR3 sequence: CASSSWTVTYEQYV. Written as DNA, the CDR3 is TGTGCCAGCAGTTCCTGGACAGTCACCTACGAGCAGTACGTC. This sequence joins TRBV28 and TRBJ2-7; D is possibly TRBD1 (6 bases). Trimming cost V 4 bases and J 2 bases, with 12 bases left between them. Germline V lookup: CDR1 MDHEN, CDR2 SYDVKM. The CDR3 has 14 amino acids.

This clonotype has only a few counts. The V and J genes are TRBV12-3 or TRBV12-4 and TRBJ2-1, with D perhaps matching TRBD2 (6 bases). The germline V and J ends were trimmed by 8 bases and 8 bases, with 16 bases remaining between them. This CDR3 spans 13 amino acids. The CDR3 coding sequence is TGTGCCAGCTCGGACTTACGGAGGGATGAGCAGTTCTTC. It is translated as CASSDLRRDEQFF.

The gene calls are TRBV14 and TRBJ1-2; no firm D call. CDR1 SGHDN and CDR2 FVKESK come from the germline V gene. The CDR3 is made up of 13 amino acids. The germline V and J ends were trimmed by 1 base and 1 base, with 4 bases remaining between them. The CDR3 protein is CASSQVFNYGYTF. In nucleotides, the CDR3 is TGTGCCAGCAGCCAAGTTTTTAACTATGGCTACACCTTC. The whole variable domain, remainder taken from reference TRBV14 and TRBJ1-2, is EAGVTQFPSHSVIEKGQTVTLRCDPISGHDNLYWYRRVMGKEIKFLLHFVKESKQDESGMPNNRFLAERTGGTYSTLKVQPAELEDSGVYFCASSQVFNYGYTFGSGTRLTVV.

In its sample, this clonotype was seen many times. The chain combines TRBV7-2 with TRBJ2-1, with 8 bases matching TRBD1. CDR3 length equals 16 residues. The germline V gene has CDR1 SGHTA and CDR2 FQGNSA. The V and J ends lost 4 bases and 5 bases, in that order; junction bases with no gene match: 10. The DNA for the CDR3 is TGTGCCAGCAGCTCCATTCAATGGGGACAGGACAATGAGCAGTTCTTC. This gives the protein CASSSIQWGQDNEQFF. The full variable domain, rest sourced from reference TRBV7-2 and TRBJ2-1, is GAGVSQSPSNKVTEKGKDVELRCDPISGHTALYWYRQSLGQGLEFLIYFQGNSAPDKSGLPSDRFSAERTGGSVSTLTIQRTQQEDSAVYLCASSSIQWGQDNEQFFGPGTRLTVL.

This clonotype was detected only a few times. The chain combines TRBV28 with TRBJ2-5; no reliable D call. V was cut by 2 bases and J by 3 bases, with 4 bases left in between. The length of the CDR3 is 12 residues. Per the germline V gene, CDR1 is MDHEN and CDR2 is SYDVKM. Here the CDR3 DNA reads TGTGCCAGCAGTTTACCAGAAGAGACCCAGTACTTC. This translates into CASSLPEETQYF.

J is TRBJ2-5 and V is TRBV18; D possibly corresponds to TRBD1 (7 bases). The germline CDR1 and CDR2 sequences are KGHSH and LQKENI. Trimming stripped 1 base from V and 4 bases from J, with 19 bases between. The CDR3 consists of 17 residues. CDR3 sequence reads: CASSPQEGTRGRETQYF. The CDR3 DNA follows: TGTGCCAGCTCACCACAGGAGGGGACGAGGGGGCGAGAGACCCAGTACTTC.

This clonotype was detected many times. This sequence joins TRBV6-5 and TRBJ2-1; D is uncertain. Trimming shortened V by 0 bases and J by 5 bases, and 5 bases separated the two germline ends. This CDR3 contains 13 residues. The germline CDR1 and CDR2 sequences are MNHEY and SVGAGI. The CDR3 sequence is CASSYSPNNEQFF. In DNA, the CDR3 is TGTGCCAGCAGTTACTCCCCGAACAATGAGCAGTTCTTC.

The J gene is TRBJ2-5, the V gene TRBV7-9; 11 bases fit TRBD1. Germline CDR1 is SEHNR and CDR2 is FQNEAQ (reference sequence). V dropped 4 bases and J dropped 4; count of bases not matched to a gene: 8. The CDR3 runs to 16 residues. The CDR3 coding sequence is TGTGCCAGCAGCTCCAACGGGACAGGGGGACGAGAGACCCAGTACTTC. This codes for CASSSNGTGGRETQYF.